This TCR beta chain was obtained from a study of radiation and T cells in renal cell carcinoma. Only in-frame clones appear in the TCRdb table, and some are missing; sequencing was by immunoSEQ multiplex PCR. The sample has roughly 64,000 clones, 65% to 80% seen once. The time point is: blood 4 weeks post-SBRT, at nephrectomy. Treatment specified: 15 Gy SBRT to primary tumor, nephrectomy 4 weeks later. The sequencing here drew on blood, taken from a patient whose treatment included radiotherapy and nephrectomy. The receptor's source is a man aged 55 to 70 with renal cell carcinoma.

Here the CDR3 DNA reads TGTGCCAGCAGCTCGGAAGCTGTAATCGAGACCCAGTACTTC. Translated, it gives CASSSEAVIETQYF. The V call is TRBV11-2, the J call TRBJ2-5; D is unresolved. V lost 4 bases and J lost 5, with 14 bases in between. This CDR3 has 14 residues. Germline values: CDR1 SGHAT, CDR2 FQNNGV. The complete variable domain, with remaining parts taken from reference TRBV11-2 and TRBJ2-5, reads EAGVAQSPRYKIIEKRQSVAFWCNPISGHATLYWYQQILGQGPKLLIQFQNNGVVDDSQLPKDRFSAERLKGVDSTLKIQPAKLEDSAVYLCASSSEAVIETQYFGPGTRLLVL.